This T cell receptor (beta chain) was sequenced in a study of T cells in women clearing cervical HPV infection. Study context: Controls were women whose single incident HPV16 infection cleared within 12 months without precancer or cancer. The study, taken as a whole, reports: Richness differences could reflect unmeasured T-cell content per sample. TRBV6-7 abundance was lower in cases than controls (approximately 0.11% versus 0.16%).

Generated by immunoSEQ multiplex PCR, the TCRdb table keeps only in-frame clones and is missing some. In total, the table holds about 34,000 clones. In germline, CDR1 is MNHEY, CDR2 SVGEGT. This CDR3 is 13 amino acids long. As regards this clone: The target antigen is unknown. The CDR3 end lies 3 residues beyond the end of the read and is filled in from the germline J gene.

The sequence was obtained from a woman aged 18 to 75 with a cervical HPV16 infection that either progressed to CIN3+ or cleared (not recorded which). The specimen was blood buffy coat. The V and J genes are TRBV6-2 or TRBV6-3 and TRBJ2-3; D might be TRBD1 or TRBD2, each matching 5 bases. This CDR3 reads CASSRASRETQYF. The CDR3 DNA, read in part, is TGTGCCAGCAGTCGGGCCTCCAGGGAGACG.